Sequencing of this T cell receptor beta chain was carried out in a study of shared T cell receptors in the human thymus. This CDR3 is built from 17 residues. Profiled with immunoSEQ multiplex PCR; TCRdb holds only in-frame clones, not every one. Here the sample spans over 60,000 clones, roughly 96% being singletons. This TCR derives from a human donor. The sequenced sample consisted of thymocytes. The genes are TRBV21-1 and TRBJ2-2; TRBD2 is the table's D call, not checked against the DNA. TRBV21-1 is an annotated pseudogene. CDR3 loop: CASSKLSRERGTGELFF. The CDR3 DNA sequence: TGTGCCAGCAGCAAACTATCCCGGGAACGGGGCACCGGGGAGCTGTTTTTT.